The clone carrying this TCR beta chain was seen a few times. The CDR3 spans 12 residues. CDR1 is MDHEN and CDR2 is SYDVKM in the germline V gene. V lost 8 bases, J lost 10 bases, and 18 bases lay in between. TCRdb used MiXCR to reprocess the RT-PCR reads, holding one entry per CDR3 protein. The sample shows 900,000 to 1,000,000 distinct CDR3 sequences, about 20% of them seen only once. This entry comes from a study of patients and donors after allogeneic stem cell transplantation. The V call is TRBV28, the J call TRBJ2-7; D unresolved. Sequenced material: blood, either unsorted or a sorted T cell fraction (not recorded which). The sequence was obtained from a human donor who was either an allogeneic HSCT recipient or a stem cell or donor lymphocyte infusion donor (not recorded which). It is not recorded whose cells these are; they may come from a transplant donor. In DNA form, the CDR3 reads TGTGCCAGCGCCCCCTCGGCATTACATCAGTACTTC. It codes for CASAPSALHQYF.